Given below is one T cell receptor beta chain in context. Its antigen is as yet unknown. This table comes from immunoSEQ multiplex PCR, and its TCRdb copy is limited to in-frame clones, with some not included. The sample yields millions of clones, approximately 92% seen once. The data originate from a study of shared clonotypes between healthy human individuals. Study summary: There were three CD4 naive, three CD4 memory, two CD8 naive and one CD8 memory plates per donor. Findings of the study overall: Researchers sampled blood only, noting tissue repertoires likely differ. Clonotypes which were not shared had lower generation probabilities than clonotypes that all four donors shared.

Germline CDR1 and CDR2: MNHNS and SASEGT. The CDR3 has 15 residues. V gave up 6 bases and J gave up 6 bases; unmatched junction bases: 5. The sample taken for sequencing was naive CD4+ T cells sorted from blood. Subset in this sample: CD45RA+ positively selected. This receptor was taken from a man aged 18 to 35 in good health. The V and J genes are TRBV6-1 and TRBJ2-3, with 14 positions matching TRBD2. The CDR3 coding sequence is TGTGCCAGCAGAAGGGGACTAGCGGGAGCCGATACGCAGTATTTT. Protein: CASRRGLAGADTQYF.